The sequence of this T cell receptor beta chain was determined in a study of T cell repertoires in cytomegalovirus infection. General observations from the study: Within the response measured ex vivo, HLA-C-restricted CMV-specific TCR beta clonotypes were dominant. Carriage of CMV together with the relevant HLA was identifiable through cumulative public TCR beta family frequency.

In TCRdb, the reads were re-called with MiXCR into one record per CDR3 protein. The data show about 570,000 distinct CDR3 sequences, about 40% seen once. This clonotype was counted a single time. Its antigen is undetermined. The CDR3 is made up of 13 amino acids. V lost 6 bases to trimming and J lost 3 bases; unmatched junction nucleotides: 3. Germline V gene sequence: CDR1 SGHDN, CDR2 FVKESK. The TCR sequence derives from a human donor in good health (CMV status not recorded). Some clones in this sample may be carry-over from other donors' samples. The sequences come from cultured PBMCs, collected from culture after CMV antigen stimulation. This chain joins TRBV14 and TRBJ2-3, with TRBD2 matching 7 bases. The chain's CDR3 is CASRAGATDTQYF. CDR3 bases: TGTGCCAGCAGGGCGGGAGCGACAGATACGCAGTATTTT.